Below are 26 T cell receptor beta chains sequenced from a single sample in a study of shared clonotypes between healthy human individuals. Sequencing was performed with immunoSEQ multiplex PCR; in TCRdb, only in-frame clones are kept and a portion is missing. The table includes about 490,000 clones, 60% to 85% detected once. Source material: PBMCs. These receptors were taken from a middle-aged woman in good health. Some clones in this sample may be carry-over from other donors' samples.

This sequence joins TRBV6-6 and TRBJ2-1, with no clear D. V lost 5 bases and J 7 bases, leaving 12 bases between the germline ends. The CDR3 has 13 amino acids. Germline loops: CDR1 MNHNY, CDR2 SVGAGI (reference sequence). The chain's CDR3 is CASSPSQRNEQFF. CDR3 DNA: TGTGCCAGCAGTCCCTCCCAGAGGAATGAGCAGTTCTTC.

The rearrangement links TRBV7-2 to TRBJ2-4; D is uncertain. The CDR3 has 14 residues. V shed 1 base and J shed 2 bases, with 6 bases lying between them. Germline V CDR1 and CDR2: SGHTA, FQGNSA. CDR3 nucleotides: TGTGCCAGCAGCTTAGTAGGTCCCAAAAACATTCAGTACTTC. This sequence encodes CASSLVGPKNIQYF.

The sample holds many counts of this clone. The same CDR3 also results from other DNA sequences found in this sample. The gene calls are TRBV27 and TRBJ1-1; D not certain. The germline V gene has CDR1 MNHEY and CDR2 SMNVEV (reference sequence). This CDR3 has 13 residues. V was cut by 6 bases and J by 2 bases, with 10 bases left in between. The CDR3 DNA follows: TGTGCCAGCAGCTTGGGCCCTAACACTGAAGCTTTCTTT. Translated: CASSLGPNTEAFF.

This clone appeared a single time. The chain employs TRBV18 and TRBJ1-3; D may be TRBD1 (6 bases). The CDR3 runs to 19 residues. The V gene's germline CDR1 is KGHSH and CDR2 LQKENI. The V and J ends lost 3 bases and 0 bases respectively, with 21 bases between them. The CDR3 bases are TGTGCCAGCTCACCTTTTCAAGGGACACCTGAATACTCTGGAAACACCATATATTTT. Translated, it gives CASSPFQGTPEYSGNTIYF.

The chain carries TRBV11-2 and TRBJ2-5; D remains ambiguous. Germline V gives CDR1 SGHAT, CDR2 FQNNGV. V gave up 3 bases and J gave up 5 bases, with 7 bases separating them. The CDR3 contains 12 residues. The CDR3 bases are TGTGCCAGCAGCTTTGCGGTCGAGACCCAGTACTTC. This encodes CASSFAVETQYF.

This clone was detected a few times. The chain uses TRBV28 and TRBJ1-1, with 11 positions matching TRBD1. The CDR3 is made up of 15 amino acids. V lost 4 bases to trimming and J lost 10 bases; unmatched junction nucleotides: 11. The germline V gene has CDR1 MDHEN and CDR2 SYDVKM. CDR3 nucleotides: TGTGCCAGCAGTTCGCGACCCGGGACAGGGGGAGGAGCTTTCTTT. This gives the protein CASSSRPGTGGGAFF.

Only a few counts were recorded for this clone. Only one base separates this from a far larger clonotype, so it likely reflects a read error. The J gene is TRBJ2-6, the V gene TRBV30, with D possibly TRBD1 on 5 matching bases. The CDR3 spans 18 residues. Germline lookup yields CDR1 GTSNPN and CDR2 SVGIG (reference sequence). The CDR3 loop is CAWGVDQGSYSGANVLTF. The CDR3, as DNA: TGTGCCTGGGGTGTAGACCAGGGTTCATACTCTGGGGCCAACGTCCTGACTTTC.

The CDR3 region is CASSLTTGKIIAGELFF. CDR3 sequence (DNA): TGTGCCAGCAGCTTAACGACAGGGAAAATAATCGCCGGGGAGCTGTTTTTT. The chain couples TRBV7-9 to TRBJ2-2, with 7 bases aligning to TRBD1. From germline, CDR1 is SEHNR and CDR2 FQNEAQ (reference sequence). The CDR3 spans 17 residues. V was pared by 2 bases and J by 6 bases, with 12 bases of the junction left unmatched.

Worth noting for this clone: This likely reflects a read error, since a far larger clone is one base away. The chain links TRBV30 to TRBJ2-2, with unresolved D. CDR1 and CDR2 (germline): GTSNPN, SVGIG (reference sequence). The length of the CDR3 is 15 residues. V was trimmed by 2 bases and J by 6 bases, leaving 16 bases between them. CDR3 sequence (DNA): TGTGCCTGGAGTACCTCACGCGTTGGCGCCGGGGAGCTGTTTTTT. Its translation is CAWSTSRVGAGELFF. The variable domain in full, completed from reference TRBV30 and TRBJ2-2, reads SQTIHQWPATLVQPVGSPLSLECTVEGTSNPNLYWYRQAAGRGLQLLFYSVGIGQISSEVPQNLSASRPQDRQFILSSKKLLLSDSGFYLCAWSTSRVGAGELFFGEGSRLTVL.

The genes are TRBV5-1 and TRBJ2-3, with no clear D. The CDR3 covers 13 residues. The germline V gene has CDR1 SGHRS and CDR2 YFSETQ. V lost 0 bases to trimming and J lost 2 bases, with 4 bases between them. CDR3 loop: CASSLGDTDTQYF. CDR3 in DNA: TGCGCCAGCAGCTTGGGGGACACAGATACGCAGTATTTT.

This clone was recorded only once. The chain recombines TRBV29-1 with TRBJ2-7; 9 bases agree with TRBD1. Germline lookup yields CDR1 SQVTM and CDR2 ANQGSEA. V lost 4 bases and J lost 12; bases outside the gene matches: 7. CDR3 length: 11 amino acids. The CDR3 sequence: CSVVVGDRVYF. The CDR3 DNA reads TGCAGCGTTGTAGTCGGGGACAGGGTGTACTTC.

This CDR3 is CASSQRGAGPRDEQFF. DNA of the CDR3: TGCGCCAGCAGCCAGAGGGGAGCGGGGCCCAGGGATGAGCAGTTCTTC. This chain links TRBV4-1 with TRBJ2-1, with 7 bases fitting TRBD2. The CDR3 totals 16 residues. V was clipped by 3 bases and J by 8 bases; unmatched bases: 13. Germline V gene lookup returns CDR1 MGHRA and CDR2 YSYEKL.

The chain uses TRBV5-4 and TRBJ1-2; unclear D gene. CDR1 is SGHNT, CDR2 YYREEE, per germline (reference sequence). V was pared by 0 bases and J by 3 bases, with 6 bases between. The length of the CDR3 is 13 residues. CDR3 DNA sequence: TGTGCCAGCAGCTTGGAAAGAGACTATGGCTACACCTTC. The encoded protein is CASSLERDYGYTF.

The chain recombines TRBV4-3 with TRBJ1-2; perhaps TRBD1 as D (5 bases). The V end lost 1 base, the J end lost 4 bases, and 13 bases lay between the germline ends. Germline-derived CDR1 and CDR2 are LGHNA and YSLEER. The CDR3 runs 15 residues. Here the CDR3 DNA reads TGCGCCAGCAGCCAAGCGGTTGGGGGAGGCTATGGCTACACCTTC. Translating it yields CASSQAVGGGYGYTF.

This clone was counted a single time. The chain has TRBV9 and TRBJ1-3; possibly TRBD1 for D (5 bases). CDR3 length: 15 residues. Germline V gene data show CDR1 as SGDLS and CDR2 as YYNGEE. V shed 4 bases and J shed 0 bases, with 11 bases lying between them. The CDR3 spells CASSPPGDSGNTIYF. The CDR3 region has the DNA TGTGCCAGCAGCCCCCCGGGGGACTCTGGAAACACCATATATTTT.

V usage is TRBV2 and J usage is TRBJ1-2; D gene uncertain. The germline gives CDR1 SNHLY, CDR2 FYNNEI. Trimming stripped 8 bases from V and 7 bases from J, with 14 bases between. The CDR3 length is 12 residues. In DNA form, the CDR3 reads TGTGCCAGCTCCCCCGTGATGGGTGGCTACACCTTC. Translating it yields CASSPVMGGYTF.

This clone was observed a single time. The chain has TRBV7-8 and TRBJ1-6, with D possibly matching TRBD1 (5 bases). This CDR3 spans 14 amino acids. Germline lookup yields CDR1 SGHVS and CDR2 FQNEAQ. V lost 1 base, J lost 9 bases, and 10 bases lay in between. In DNA, the CDR3 is TGTGCCAGCAGCTTAGAGATAGGGGTTTCACCCCTCCACTTT. Translated: CASSLEIGVSPLHF.

This clone has a handful of counts. The chain combines TRBV6-5 with TRBJ2-7; 10 nucleotides line up with TRBD1. The CDR3 contains 16 residues. Germline assignment: CDR1 MNHEY and CDR2 SVGAGI. J was trimmed by 6 bases and V by 4 bases; bases with no gene match: 12. Here the CDR3 reads CASSSLPGQGLSEQYF. As DNA, the CDR3 is TGTGCCAGCAGTTCCCTCCCGGGACAGGGGTTGTCCGAGCAGTACTTC.

This clone was detected once. J is TRBJ2-7 and V is TRBV25-1; D tentatively fits TRBD1 or TRBD2 (5 bases each). Trimming shortened V by 6 bases and J by 6 bases, and 18 bases separated the two germline ends. The length of the CDR3 is 14 residues. Germline CDR1 reads MGHDK; CDR2 reads SYGVNS. CDR3 sequence: CASSKMQAGSEQYF. CDR3 in DNA: TGTGCCAGCAGCAAAATGCAGGCAGGGAGCGAGCAGTACTTC.

This sequence joins TRBV4-2 and TRBJ1-5; D unresolved. The CDR3 has 15 amino acids. V lost 0 bases and J 2 bases, leaving 8 bases between the germline ends. Germline V gene lookup returns CDR1 LGHNA and CDR2 YNFKEQ. CDR3 nucleotides: TGTGCCAGCAGCCAAGAATTCCAGGGCAATCAGCCCCAGCATTTT. It specifies CASSQEFQGNQPQHF.

This clone was counted once. The V gene is TRBV4-1, the J gene TRBJ2-1; 10 bases align to TRBD2. The V and J ends lost 0 bases and 7 bases, in that order; junction bases with no gene match: 6. Germline V lookup: CDR1 MGHRA, CDR2 YSYEKL. The CDR3 runs to 16 residues. The chain's CDR3 is CASSQDRAGGGNEQFF. The CDR3 DNA follows: TGCGCCAGCAGCCAAGATAGAGCGGGAGGGGGTAATGAGCAGTTCTTC.

CDR3 sequence: CALAGVDQETQYF. The CDR3 DNA is TGTGCCTTAGCGGGAGTGGATCAAGAGACCCAGTACTTC. The genes are TRBV30 and TRBJ2-5; 9 bases fit TRBD2. Germline assignment: CDR1 GTSNPN and CDR2 SVGIG (reference sequence). This CDR3 is 13 amino acids long. Losses at the gene ends were 7 bases for V and 2 bases for J; bases not matched to a gene: 5.

V gene TRBV14 combines with J gene TRBJ1-4, with D uncertain. The V gene's germline CDR1 is SGHDN and CDR2 FVKESK. This CDR3 has 15 amino acids. Deletions cut 2 bases from V and 5 bases from J, with 12 bases between. CDR3 nucleotide sequence: TGTGCCAGCAGCCAATGGCGGGGAGGAAATGAAAAACTGTTTTTT. It codes for CASSQWRGGNEKLFF.

The chain carries TRBV28 and TRBJ2-3, with 9 positions matching TRBD1. The CDR3 totals 16 residues. Germline V gives CDR1 MDHEN, CDR2 SYDVKM. J was trimmed by 3 bases and V by 5 bases; bases with no gene match: 9. The CDR3 DNA follows: TGTGCCAGCAGTCCGATCGGGACAGGGTGGACAGATACGCAGTATTTT. Translating it yields CASSPIGTGWTDTQYF. Combining the CDR3 with reference TRBV28 and TRBJ2-3 gives the whole variable domain DVKVTQSSRYLVKRTGEKVFLECVQDMDHENMFWYRQDPGLGLRLIYFSYDVKMKEKGDIPEGYSVSREKKERFSLILESASTNQTSMYLCASSPIGTGWTDTQYFGPGTRLTVL.

The V call is TRBV28, the J call TRBJ2-7; D ambiguous. The V end was cut by 4 bases, the J end by 3 bases, with 7 bases between. Germline V gives CDR1 MDHEN, CDR2 SYDVKM. The CDR3 consists of 12 residues. The CDR3 reads CASSSRVYEQYF. The CDR3 DNA reads TGTGCCAGCAGTTCTCGGGTCTACGAGCAGTACTTC.

The genes are TRBV6-1 and TRBJ2-7, with D perhaps matching TRBD1 (6 bases). V lost 4 bases, J lost 6 bases, and 19 bases lay in between. Germline V gene sequence: CDR1 MNHNS, CDR2 SASEGT. The CDR3 length is 15 residues. The CDR3, as DNA: TGTGCCAGCAGTGGGACGGGCAGGGGCGTGGGCGAGCAGTACTTC. Amino acid sequence: CASSGTGRGVGEQYF.